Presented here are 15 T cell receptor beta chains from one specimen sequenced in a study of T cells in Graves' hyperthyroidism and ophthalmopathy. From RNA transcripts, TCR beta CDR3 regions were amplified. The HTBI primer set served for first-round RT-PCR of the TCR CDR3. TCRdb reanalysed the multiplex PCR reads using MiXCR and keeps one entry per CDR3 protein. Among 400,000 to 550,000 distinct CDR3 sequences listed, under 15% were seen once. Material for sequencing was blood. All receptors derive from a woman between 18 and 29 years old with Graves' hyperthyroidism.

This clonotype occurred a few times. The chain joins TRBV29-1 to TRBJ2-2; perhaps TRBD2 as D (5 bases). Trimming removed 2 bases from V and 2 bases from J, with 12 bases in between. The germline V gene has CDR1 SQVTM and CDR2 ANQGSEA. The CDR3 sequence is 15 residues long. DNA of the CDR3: TGCAGCGTTGAACTTTGGACTCACAACACCGGGGAGCTGTTTTTT. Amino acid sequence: CSVELWTHNTGELFF.

For the CDR3, the DNA is TGTGCCAGCAGTTTCCGGGAGCCCACTTACAATGAGCAGTTCTTC. It is translated as CASSFREPTYNEQFF. V usage is TRBV6-2 or TRBV6-3 and J usage is TRBJ2-1; D perhaps matches TRBD2 (6 bases). The CDR3 runs 15 residues. Germline V gene data show CDR1 as MNHEY and CDR2 as SVGEGT. Trimming took off 4 bases at V and 4 bases at J, with 14 bases between the two ends.

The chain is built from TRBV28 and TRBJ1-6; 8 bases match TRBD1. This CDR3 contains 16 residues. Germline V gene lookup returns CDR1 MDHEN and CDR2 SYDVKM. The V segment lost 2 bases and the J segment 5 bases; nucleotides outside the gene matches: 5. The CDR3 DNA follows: TGTGCCAGCAGTTTAGCAGGGGGCGCGGATAATTCACCCCTCCACTTT. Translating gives CASSLAGGADNSPLHF.

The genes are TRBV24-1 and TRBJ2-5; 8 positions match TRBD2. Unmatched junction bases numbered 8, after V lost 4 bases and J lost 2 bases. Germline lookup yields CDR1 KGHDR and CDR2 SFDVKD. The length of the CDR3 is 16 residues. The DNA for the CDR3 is TGTGCCACCAGTGAGGGAGGATCGGGAGGGCAAGAGACCCAGTACTTC. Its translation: CATSEGGSGGQETQYF.

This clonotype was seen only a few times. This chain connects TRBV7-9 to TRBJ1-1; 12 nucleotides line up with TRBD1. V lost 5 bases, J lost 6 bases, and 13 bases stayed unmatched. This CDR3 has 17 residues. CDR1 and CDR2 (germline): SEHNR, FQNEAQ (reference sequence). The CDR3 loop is CASSPNRDRGPWAEAFF. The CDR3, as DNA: TGTGCCAGCAGCCCTAACCGGGACAGGGGGCCATGGGCTGAAGCTTTCTTT.

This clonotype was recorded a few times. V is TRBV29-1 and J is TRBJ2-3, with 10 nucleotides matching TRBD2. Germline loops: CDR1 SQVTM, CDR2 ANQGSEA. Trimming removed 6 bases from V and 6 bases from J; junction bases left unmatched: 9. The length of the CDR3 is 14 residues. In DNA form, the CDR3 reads TGCAGCGTAGGAGCGGGAGGGCCGGCGGATACGCAGTATTTT. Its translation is CSVGAGGPADTQYF.

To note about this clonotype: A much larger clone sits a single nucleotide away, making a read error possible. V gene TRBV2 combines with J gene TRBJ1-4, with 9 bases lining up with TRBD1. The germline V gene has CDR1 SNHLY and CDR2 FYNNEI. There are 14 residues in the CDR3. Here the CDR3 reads CGSSGQGHGEKLFF. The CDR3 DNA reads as TGTGGCAGCAGCGGACAGGGGCATGGTGAAAAACTGTTTTTT. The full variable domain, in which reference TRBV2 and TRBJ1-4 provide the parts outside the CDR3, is EPEVTQTPSHQVTQMGQEVILRCVPISNHLYFYWYRQILGQKVEFLVSFYNNEISEKSEIFDDQFSVERPDGSNFTLKIRSTKLEDSAMYFCGSSGQGHGEKLFFGSGTQLSVL.

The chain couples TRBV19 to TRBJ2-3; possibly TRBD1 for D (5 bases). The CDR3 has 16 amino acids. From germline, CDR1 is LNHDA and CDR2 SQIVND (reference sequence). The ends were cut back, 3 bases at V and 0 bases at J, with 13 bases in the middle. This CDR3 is CASSIPKAGSTDTQYF. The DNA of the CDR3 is TGTGCCAGTAGTATCCCAAAGGCAGGGAGCACAGATACGCAGTATTTT.

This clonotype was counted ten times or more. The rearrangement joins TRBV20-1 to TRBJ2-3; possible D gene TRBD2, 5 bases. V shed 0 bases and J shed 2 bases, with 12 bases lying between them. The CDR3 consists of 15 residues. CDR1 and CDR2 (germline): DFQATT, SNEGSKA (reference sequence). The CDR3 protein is CSARDLRENTDTQYF. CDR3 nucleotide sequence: TGCAGTGCTAGAGATTTGAGGGAGAACACAGATACGCAGTATTTT.

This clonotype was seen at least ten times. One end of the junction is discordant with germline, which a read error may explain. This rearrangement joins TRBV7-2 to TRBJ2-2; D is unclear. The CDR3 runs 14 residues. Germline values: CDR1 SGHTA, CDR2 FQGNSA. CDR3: CASTLNEVAGELFF. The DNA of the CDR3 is TGTGCCAGCACCTTAAACGAGGTAGCCGGGGAGCTGTTTTTT.

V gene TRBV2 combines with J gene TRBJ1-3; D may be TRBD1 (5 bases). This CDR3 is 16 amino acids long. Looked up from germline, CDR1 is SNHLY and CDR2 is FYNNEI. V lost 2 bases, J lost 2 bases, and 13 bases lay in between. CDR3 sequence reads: CASSERVGEPGNTIYF. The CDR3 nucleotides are TGTGCCAGCAGTGAACGAGTAGGGGAGCCTGGAAACACCATATATTTT.

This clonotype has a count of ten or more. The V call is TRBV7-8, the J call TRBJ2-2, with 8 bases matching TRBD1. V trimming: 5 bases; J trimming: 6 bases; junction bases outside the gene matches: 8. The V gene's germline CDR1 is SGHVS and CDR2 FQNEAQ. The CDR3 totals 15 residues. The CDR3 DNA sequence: TGTGCCAGCAGCCATCAGGGGGCGGGCGCCGGGGAGCTGTTTTTT. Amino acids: CASSHQGAGAGELFF. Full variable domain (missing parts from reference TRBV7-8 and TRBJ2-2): GAGVSQSPRYKVAKRGQDVALRCDPISGHVSLFWYQQALGQGPEFLTYFQNEAQLDKSGLPSDRFFAERPEGSVSTLKIQRTQQEDSAVYLCASSHQGAGAGELFFGEGSRLTVL.

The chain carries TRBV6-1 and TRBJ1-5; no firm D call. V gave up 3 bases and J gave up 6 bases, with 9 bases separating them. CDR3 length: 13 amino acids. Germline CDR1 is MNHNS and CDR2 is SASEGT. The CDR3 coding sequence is TGTGCCAGCAGTGATTCACAAGGTCAGCCCCAGCATTTT. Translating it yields CASSDSQGQPQHF.

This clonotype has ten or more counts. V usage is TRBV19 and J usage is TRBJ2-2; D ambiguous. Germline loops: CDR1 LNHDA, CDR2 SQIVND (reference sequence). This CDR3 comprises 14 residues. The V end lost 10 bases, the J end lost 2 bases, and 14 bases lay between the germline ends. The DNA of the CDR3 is TGTGCCATAAACCGGGTCGGTAACACCGGGGAGCTGTTTTTT. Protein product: CAINRVGNTGELFF.

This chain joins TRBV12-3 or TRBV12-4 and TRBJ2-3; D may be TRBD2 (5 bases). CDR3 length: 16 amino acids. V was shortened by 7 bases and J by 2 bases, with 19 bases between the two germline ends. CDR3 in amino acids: CASTPRGLRYTDTQYF. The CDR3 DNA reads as TGTGCCAGCACCCCCCGCGGGTTACGGTACACAGATACGCAGTATTTT.